This TCR beta chain was sequenced for a study of blood T cell repertoires in COVID-19. Some clones are missing from TCRdb's copy, which holds only in-frame ones; the method was immunoSEQ multiplex PCR. The repertoire holds roughly 380,000 clones, with roughly 87% as singletons. CDR1 is LNHDA and CDR2 is SQIVND in the germline V gene (reference sequence). This CDR3 spans 15 amino acids. The J segment lost 3 bases and the V segment lost 7 bases, leaving 8 bases of the junction unmatched. The specimen sequenced was PBMCs or T cells enriched from blood (not recorded which). The chain carries TRBV19 and TRBJ2-1; 8 nucleotides agree with TRBD2. The sequence was obtained from a woman in her 30s who had recovered from COVID-19. The CDR3 DNA follows: TGTGCCAGTACCTGGGGTGGGACTAGCTACAATGAGCAGTTCTTC. It yields the protein CASTWGGTSYNEQFF.